This TCR beta chain is from a study of shared clonotypes between healthy human individuals. Study-wide context: Sampling drew on donors who were a couple of women and three men aged 18 to 49.

Within Nashville, Tennessee resided all donors, each a Caucasian adult. Libraries were prepared by immunoSEQ multiplex PCR; TCRdb keeps only in-frame clonotypes and omits some of them. The sample yields roughly 2.5 million clones, approximately 92% seen once. In germline, CDR1 is LNHDA, CDR2 SQIVND (reference sequence). This CDR3 spans 18 amino acids. Trimming cost V 0 bases and J 5 bases, with 22 bases left between them. As to this clone: No antigen is known for it.

Study results and caveats: Limited genetic and exposure-history diversity came from having few donors.

The chain has TRBV19 and TRBJ2-5; D is perhaps TRBD1 (5 bases). The sequenced material came from naive CD4+ T cells sorted from blood. The subset was: CD45RA+ positively selected. This sequence originates from a man in his late teens or twenties in good health. The CDR3 reads CASSIDLSLGAEQETQYF. The CDR3 DNA follows: TGTGCCAGTAGTATAGATCTTTCATTAGGGGCGGAACAGGAGACCCAGTACTTC.